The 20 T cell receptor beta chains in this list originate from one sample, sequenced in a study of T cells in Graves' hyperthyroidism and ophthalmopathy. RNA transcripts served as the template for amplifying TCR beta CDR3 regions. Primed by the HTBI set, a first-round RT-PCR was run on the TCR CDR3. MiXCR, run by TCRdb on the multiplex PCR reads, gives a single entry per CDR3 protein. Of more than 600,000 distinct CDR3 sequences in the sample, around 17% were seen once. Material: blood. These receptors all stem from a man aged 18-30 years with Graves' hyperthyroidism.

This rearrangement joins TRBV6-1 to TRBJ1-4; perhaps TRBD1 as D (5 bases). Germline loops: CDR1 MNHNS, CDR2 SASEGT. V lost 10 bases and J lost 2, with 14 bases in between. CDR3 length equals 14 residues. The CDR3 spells CATSRGLTNEKLFF. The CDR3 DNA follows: TGTGCCACCTCTCGGGGGTTGACTAATGAAAAACTGTTTTTT.

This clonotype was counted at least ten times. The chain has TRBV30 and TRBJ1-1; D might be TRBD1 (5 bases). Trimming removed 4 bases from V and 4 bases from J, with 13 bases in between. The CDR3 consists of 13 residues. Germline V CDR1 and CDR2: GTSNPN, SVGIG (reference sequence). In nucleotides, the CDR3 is TGTGCCTGGACCAGACAGTTGGGCACTGAAGCTTTCTTT. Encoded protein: CAWTRQLGTEAFF.

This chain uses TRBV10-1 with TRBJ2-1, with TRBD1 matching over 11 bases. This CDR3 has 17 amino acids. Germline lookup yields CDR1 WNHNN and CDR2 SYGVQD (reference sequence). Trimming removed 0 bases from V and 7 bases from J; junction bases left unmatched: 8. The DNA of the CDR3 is TGCGCCAGCAGTGAGTCAGTGGGACAGGGGGAATCGAATGAGCAGTTCTTC. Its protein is CASSESVGQGESNEQFF.

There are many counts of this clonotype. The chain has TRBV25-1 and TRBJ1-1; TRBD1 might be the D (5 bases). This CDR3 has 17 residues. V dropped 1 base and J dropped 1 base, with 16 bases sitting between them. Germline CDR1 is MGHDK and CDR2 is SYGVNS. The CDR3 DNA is TGTGCCAGCAGTGAATCGGGGGGTGGGCCTAGGAACACTGAAGCTTTCTTT. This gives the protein CASSESGGGPRNTEAFF.

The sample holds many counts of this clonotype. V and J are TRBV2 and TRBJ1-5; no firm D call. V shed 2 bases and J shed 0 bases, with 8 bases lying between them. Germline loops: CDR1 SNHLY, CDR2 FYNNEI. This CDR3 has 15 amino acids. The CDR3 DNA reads TGTGCCAGCAGTGAATGGGATTATAGCAATCAGCCCCAGCATTTT. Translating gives CASSEWDYSNQPQHF. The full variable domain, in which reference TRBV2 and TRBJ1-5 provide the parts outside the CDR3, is EPEVTQTPSHQVTQMGQEVILRCVPISNHLYFYWYRQILGQKVEFLVSFYNNEISEKSEIFDDQFSVERPDGSNFTLKIRSTKLEDSAMYFCASSEWDYSNQPQHFGDGTRLSIL.

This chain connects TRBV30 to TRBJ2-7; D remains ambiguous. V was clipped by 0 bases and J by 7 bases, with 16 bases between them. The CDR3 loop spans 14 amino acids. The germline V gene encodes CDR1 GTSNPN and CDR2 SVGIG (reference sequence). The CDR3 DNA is TGTGCCTGGAGTGTACATGGCGGCTCTGGAGAGCAGTACTTC. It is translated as CAWSVHGGSGEQYF.

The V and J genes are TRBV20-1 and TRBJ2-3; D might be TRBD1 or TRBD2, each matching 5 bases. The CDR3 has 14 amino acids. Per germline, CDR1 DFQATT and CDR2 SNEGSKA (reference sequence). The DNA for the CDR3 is TGCAGCGTCCGACGGGGACCGAAGACAGATACGCAGTATTTT. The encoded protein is CSVRRGPKTDTQYF.

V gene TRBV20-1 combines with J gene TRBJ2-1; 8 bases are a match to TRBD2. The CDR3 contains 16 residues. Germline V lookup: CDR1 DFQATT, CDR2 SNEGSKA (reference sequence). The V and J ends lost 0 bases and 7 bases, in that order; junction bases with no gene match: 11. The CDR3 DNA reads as TGCAGTGCTAGAGATGGCCCAGCGGGAGTCGTAAATGAGCAGTTCTTC. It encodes CSARDGPAGVVNEQFF.

CDR3 in DNA: TGTGCCAGCAGCTTAGCGGCCAGTGTTGGCACTGAAGCTTTCTTT. Translation gives CASSLAASVGTEAFF. The chain couples TRBV7-2 to TRBJ1-1; D remains unclear. The CDR3 has 15 amino acids. With 0 bases removed from V and 4 bases from J, the gap between germline ends came to 12 bases. Germline loops: CDR1 SGHTA, CDR2 FQGNSA.

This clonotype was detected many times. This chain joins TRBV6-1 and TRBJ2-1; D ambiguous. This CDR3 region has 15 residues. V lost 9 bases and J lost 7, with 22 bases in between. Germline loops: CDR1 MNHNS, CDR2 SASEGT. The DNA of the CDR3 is TGTGCCAGTTACTTCAGGCTACCGGTTGGGAATGAGCAGTTCTTC. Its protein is CASYFRLPVGNEQFF.

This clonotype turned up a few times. In nucleotides, the CDR3 is TGTGCCAGCAGCTCCGACAGGGGCACCCGAAAGGCTTTCTTT. It yields the protein CASSSDRGTRKAFF. The chain combines TRBV5-8 with TRBJ1-1; 8 bases fit TRBD1. Trimming removed 3 bases from V and 11 bases from J; junction bases left unmatched: 12. The germline gives CDR1 SGHTS, CDR2 YDEGEE. The CDR3 runs 14 residues. Full variable domain (rest looked up from reference TRBV5-8 and TRBJ1-1): EAGVTQSPTHLIKTRGQQATLRCSPISGHTSVYWYQQALGLGLQFLLWYDEGEERNRGNFPPRFSGRQFPNYSSELNVNALELEDSALYLCASSSDRGTRKAFFGQGTRLTVV.

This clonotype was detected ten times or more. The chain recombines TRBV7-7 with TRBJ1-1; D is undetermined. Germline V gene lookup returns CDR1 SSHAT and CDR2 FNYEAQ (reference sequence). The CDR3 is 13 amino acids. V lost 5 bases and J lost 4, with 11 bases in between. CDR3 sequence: CASSPLLSTEAFF. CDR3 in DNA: TGTGCCAGCAGCCCCCTTTTGAGCACTGAAGCTTTCTTT.

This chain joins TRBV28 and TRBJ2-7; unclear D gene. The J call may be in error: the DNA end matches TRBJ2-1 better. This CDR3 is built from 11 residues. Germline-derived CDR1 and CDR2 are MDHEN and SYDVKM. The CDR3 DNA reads TGTGCCAGCCGTAGCTCCTACGAGCAGTTCTTC. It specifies CASRSSYEQFF.

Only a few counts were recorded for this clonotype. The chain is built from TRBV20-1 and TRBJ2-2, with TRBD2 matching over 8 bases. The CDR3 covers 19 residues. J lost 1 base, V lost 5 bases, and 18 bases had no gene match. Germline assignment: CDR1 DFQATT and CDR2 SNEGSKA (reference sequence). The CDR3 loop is CSAPKGLAGKLWNTGELFF. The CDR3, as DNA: TGCAGTGCTCCGAAAGGGCTAGCGGGCAAGTTATGGAACACCGGGGAGCTGTTTTTT.

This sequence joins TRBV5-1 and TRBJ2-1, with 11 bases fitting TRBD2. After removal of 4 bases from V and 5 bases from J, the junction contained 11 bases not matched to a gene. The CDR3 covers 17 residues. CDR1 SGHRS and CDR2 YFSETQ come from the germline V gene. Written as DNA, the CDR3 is TGCGCCAGCAGCCCGAACCTTAGCGGGAGGGCCCACAATGAGCAGTTCTTC. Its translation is CASSPNLSGRAHNEQFF. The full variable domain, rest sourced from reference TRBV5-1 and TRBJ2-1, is KAGVTQTPRYLIKTRGQQVTLSCSPISGHRSVSWYQQTPGQGLQFLFEYFSETQRNKGNFPGRFSGRQFSNSRSEMNVSTLELGDSALYLCASSPNLSGRAHNEQFFGPGTRLTVL.

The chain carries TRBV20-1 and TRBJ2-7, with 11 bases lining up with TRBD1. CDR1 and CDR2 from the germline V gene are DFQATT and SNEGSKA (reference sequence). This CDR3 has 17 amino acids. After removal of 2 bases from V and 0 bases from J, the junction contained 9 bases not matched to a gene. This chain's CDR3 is CSARPGTGGAGSYEQYF. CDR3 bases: TGCAGTGCTAGACCCGGGACAGGGGGTGCCGGCTCCTACGAGCAGTACTTC.

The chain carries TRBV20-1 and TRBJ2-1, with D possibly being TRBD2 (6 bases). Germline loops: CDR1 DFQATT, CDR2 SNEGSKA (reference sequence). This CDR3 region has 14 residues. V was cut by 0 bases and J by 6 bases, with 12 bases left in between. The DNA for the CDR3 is TGCAGTGCTAGAGATATTCGGGAGACCAATGAGCAGTTCTTC. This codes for CSARDIRETNEQFF.

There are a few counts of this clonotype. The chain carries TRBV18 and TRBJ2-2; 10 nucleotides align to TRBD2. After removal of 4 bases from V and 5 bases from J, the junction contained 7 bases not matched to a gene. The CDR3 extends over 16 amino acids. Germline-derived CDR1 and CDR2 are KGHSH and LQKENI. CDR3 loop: CASSRVLAGATGELFF. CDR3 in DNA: TGTGCCAGCTCACGAGTCCTAGCGGGAGCGACCGGGGAGCTGTTTTTT.

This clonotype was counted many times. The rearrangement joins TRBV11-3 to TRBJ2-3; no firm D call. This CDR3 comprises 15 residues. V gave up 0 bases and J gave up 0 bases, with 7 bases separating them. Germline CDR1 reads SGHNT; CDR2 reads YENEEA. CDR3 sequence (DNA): TGTGCCAGCAGCTTAGAGCTCCTAAGCACAGATACGCAGTATTTT. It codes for CASSLELLSTDTQYF. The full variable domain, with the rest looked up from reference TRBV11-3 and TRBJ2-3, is EAGVVQSPRYKIIEKKQPVAFWCNPISGHNTLYWYLQNLGQGPELLIRYENEEAVDDSQLPKDRFSAERLKGVDSTLKIQPAELGDSAVYLCASSLELLSTDTQYFGPGTRLTVL.

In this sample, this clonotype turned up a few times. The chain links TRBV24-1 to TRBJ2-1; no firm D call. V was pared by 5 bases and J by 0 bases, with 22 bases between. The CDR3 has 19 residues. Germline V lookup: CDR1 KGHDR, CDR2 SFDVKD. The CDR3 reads CATSGPPTGASSSYNEQFF. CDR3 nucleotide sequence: TGTGCCACCAGTGGCCCCCCAACCGGAGCATCCAGCTCCTACAATGAGCAGTTCTTC.